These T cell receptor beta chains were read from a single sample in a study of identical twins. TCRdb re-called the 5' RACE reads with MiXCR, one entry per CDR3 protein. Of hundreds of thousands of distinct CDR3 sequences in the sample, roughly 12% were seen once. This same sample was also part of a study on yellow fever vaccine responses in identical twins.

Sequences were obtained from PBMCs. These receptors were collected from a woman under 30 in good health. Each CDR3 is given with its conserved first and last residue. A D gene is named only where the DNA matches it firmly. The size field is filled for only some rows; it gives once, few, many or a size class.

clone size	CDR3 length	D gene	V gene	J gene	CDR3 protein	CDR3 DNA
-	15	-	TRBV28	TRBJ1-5	CASRDSRTSNQPQHF	TGTGCCAGCAGGGACTCAAGAACTAGCAATCAGCCCCAGCATTTT
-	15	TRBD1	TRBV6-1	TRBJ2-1	CASSQPGQGRVEQFF	TGTGCCAGCAGCCAGCCGGGACAGGGGCGGGTTGAGCAGTTCTTC
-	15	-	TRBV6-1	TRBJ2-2	CASTSGRVNTGELFF	TGTGCCAGCACCTCCGGCAGGGTGAACACCGGGGAGCTGTTTTTT
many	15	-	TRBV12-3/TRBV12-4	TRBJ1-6	CASTKSRRSNSPLHF	TGTGCCAGCACCAAATCCAGGAGAAGTAATTCACCCCTCCACTTT
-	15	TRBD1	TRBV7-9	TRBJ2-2	CASSVTGQKTGELFF	TGTGCCAGCAGCGTTACGGGACAGAAGACCGGGGAGCTGTTTTTT
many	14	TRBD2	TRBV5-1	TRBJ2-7	CASSSMTSEYEQYF	TGCGCCAGCAGCTCGATGACTAGCGAATACGAGCAGTACTTC
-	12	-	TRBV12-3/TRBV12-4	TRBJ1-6	CASTRSSGTLHF	TGTGCCAGCACCCGGAGCTCAGGAACCCTCCACTTT
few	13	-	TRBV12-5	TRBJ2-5	CASALTPKETQYF	TGTGCTAGTGCCCTGACCCCCAAAGAGACCCAGTACTTC
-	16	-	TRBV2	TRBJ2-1	CASSDAGISSYNEQFF	TGTGCCAGCAGTGACGCAGGGATAAGCTCCTACAATGAGCAGTTCTTC
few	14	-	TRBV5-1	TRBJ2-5	CASSRQPDQETQYF	TGCGCCAGCAGCCGGCAGCCAGACCAAGAGACCCAGTACTTC
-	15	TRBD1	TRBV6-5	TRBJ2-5	CASSSAGQGTETQYF	TGTGCCAGCAGTTCCGCGGGACAGGGTACGGAGACCCAGTACTTC
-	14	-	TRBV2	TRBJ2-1	CASSDPNLYNEQFF	TGTGCCAGCAGTGACCCCAATCTTTACAATGAGCAGTTCTTC
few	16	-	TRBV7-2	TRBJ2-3	CASSRGGRSDTDTQYF	TGTGCCAGCAGCCGAGGGGGGCGAAGCGACACAGATACGCAGTATTTT
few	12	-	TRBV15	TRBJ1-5	CATSKYPGAQHF	TGTGCCACCAGCAAGTACCCGGGAGCCCAGCATTTT
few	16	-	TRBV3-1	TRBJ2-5	CASSQTGAGDGETQYF	TGTGCCAGCAGCCAAACAGGAGCCGGGGATGGAGAGACCCAGTACTTC
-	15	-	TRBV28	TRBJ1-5	CASQILLGVNQPQHF	TGTGCCAGCCAAATACTGTTGGGGGTCAATCAGCCCCAGCATTTT
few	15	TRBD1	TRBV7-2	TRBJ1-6	CASSLVTGVNSPLHF	TGTGCCAGCAGCTTAGTGACAGGGGTAAATTCACCCCTCCACTTT
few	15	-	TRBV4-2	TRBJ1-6	CASSQGEGGLSPLHF	TGTGCCAGCAGCCAAGGCGAAGGGGGTCTTTCACCCCTCCACTTT
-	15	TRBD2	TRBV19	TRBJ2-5	CASRRVVAGAETQYF	TGTGCCAGTAGACGGGTAGTAGCGGGAGCAGAGACCCAGTACTTC
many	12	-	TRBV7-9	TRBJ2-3	CASRASTDTQYF	TGTGCCAGCAGAGCCAGCACAGATACGCAGTATTTT
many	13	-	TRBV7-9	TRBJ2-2	CASSPRSSGELFF	TGTGCCAGCAGCCCTCGCTCCAGCGGGGAGCTGTTTTTT
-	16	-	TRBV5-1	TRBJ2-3	CASSLIQGIGTDTQYF	TGCGCCAGCAGCTTGATACAGGGTATAGGCACAGATACGCAGTATTTT
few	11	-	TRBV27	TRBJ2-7	CASAGGREQYF	TGTGCCAGCGCCGGTGGAAGGGAGCAGTACTTC
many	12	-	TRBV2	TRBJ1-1	CASSEDRNEAFF	TGTGCCAGCAGTGAAGATAGAAATGAAGCTTTCTTT
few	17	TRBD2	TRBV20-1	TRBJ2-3	CSARKLAGSLSTDTQYF	TGCAGTGCTAGGAAACTAGCGGGCAGCCTTAGCACAGATACGCAGTATTTT
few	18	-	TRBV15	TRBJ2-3	CATSPGLLRLRSTDTQYF	TGTGCCACCAGCCCGGGGCTACTCAGACTTAGGAGCACAGATACGCAGTATTTT
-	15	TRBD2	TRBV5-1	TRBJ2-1	CASSLTSGSPHEQFF	TGCGCCAGCAGCTTAACTAGCGGGAGTCCCCATGAGCAGTTCTTC
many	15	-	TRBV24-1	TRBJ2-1	CATSETGLHYNEQFF	TGTGCCACCAGTGAAACGGGACTCCACTACAATGAGCAGTTCTTC
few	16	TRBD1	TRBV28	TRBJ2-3	CASRTTRDRATDTQYF	TGTGCCAGCAGAACAACCCGGGACAGGGCCACAGATACGCAGTATTTT
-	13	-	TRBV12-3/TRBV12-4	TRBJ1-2	CASSLQGVGGYTF	TGTGCCAGCAGTTTACAGGGTGTGGGTGGCTACACCTTC
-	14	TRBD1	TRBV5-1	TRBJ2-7	CASSLDRGLDEQYF	TGCGCCAGCAGCTTGGACAGGGGATTGGACGAGCAGTACTTC
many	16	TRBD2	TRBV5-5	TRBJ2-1	CASSIGLAGGLNEQFF	TGTGCCAGCAGCATCGGACTAGCGGGGGGCCTCAATGAGCAGTTCTTC
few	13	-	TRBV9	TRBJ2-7	CASSVGEAYEQYF	TGTGCCAGCAGCGTAGGGGAGGCCTACGAGCAGTACTTC
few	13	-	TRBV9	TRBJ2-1	CASSVGSAYEQFF	TGTGCCAGCAGCGTAGGATCGGCTTATGAGCAGTTCTTC
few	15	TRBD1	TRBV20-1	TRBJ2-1	CSALRDRGFYNEQFF	TGCAGTGCGTTAAGGGACAGAGGATTCTACAATGAGCAGTTCTTC
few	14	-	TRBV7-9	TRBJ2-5	CASSLATAVRTQYF	TGTGCCAGCAGCTTAGCCACTGCAGTTCGGACCCAGTACTTC
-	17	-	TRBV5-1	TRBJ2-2	CASSSLQGGVSTGELFF	TGCGCCAGCAGCTCCCTCCAGGGGGGCGTATCCACCGGGGAGCTGTTTTTT
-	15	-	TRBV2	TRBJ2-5	CASSDNPDIQETQYF	TGTGCCAGCAGTGATAACCCGGACATCCAAGAGACCCAGTACTTC